The 3 T cell receptor beta chains in this list originate from one sample, sequenced in a study of T cell responses to AZD1222 COVID-19 vaccine. The method was immunoSEQ multiplex PCR; TCRdb's version includes in-frame clones alone and lacks a portion of them. The data contain approximately 160,000 clones, 85% to 95% of them seen just once; the ten biggest clones take up about 0.9%. The input for sequencing was peripheral blood, taken on day 0 of AZD1222 vaccination. These receptors came from an adult in good health.

The CDR3 nucleotides are TGTGCCAGCAGTTACTTGGATTCCGAAAGGGGTGGCTACACCTTC. Its translation is CASSYLDSERGGYTF. The genes are TRBV6-5 and TRBJ1-2, with D perhaps TRBD1 (5 bases). V was shortened by 1 base and J by 7 bases, with 16 bases between the two germline ends. The length of the CDR3 is 15 residues. Germline V gene sequence: CDR1 MNHEY, CDR2 SVGAGI.

This clone was seen just once. The rearrangement joins TRBV3-1 (or the pseudogene TRBV3-2) to TRBJ1-2, with 12 bases that match TRBD1. CDR1 is LGHDT, CDR2 YNNKEL, per germline (reference sequence). The ends lost 0 bases at V and 6 bases at J; junction bases unmatched: 8. The CDR3 covers 17 residues. Here the CDR3 reads CASSQDSGTGGLHGYTF. In DNA form, the CDR3 reads TGTGCCAGCAGCCAAGACTCCGGGACAGGGGGCCTCCATGGCTACACCTTC.

The gene calls are TRBV7-4 and TRBJ1-6; TRBD1 might be the D (5 bases). The CDR3 sequence is 18 residues long. V was pared by 9 bases and J by 7 bases, with 28 bases between. Germline CDR1 and CDR2: SGHVT and SQSDAQ. DNA for the CDR3: TGTGCCAGTCCAGCTACGTTTGGGGGGTTTGTTGAGAATTCACCCCTCCACTTT. Protein: CASPATFGGFVENSPLHF.